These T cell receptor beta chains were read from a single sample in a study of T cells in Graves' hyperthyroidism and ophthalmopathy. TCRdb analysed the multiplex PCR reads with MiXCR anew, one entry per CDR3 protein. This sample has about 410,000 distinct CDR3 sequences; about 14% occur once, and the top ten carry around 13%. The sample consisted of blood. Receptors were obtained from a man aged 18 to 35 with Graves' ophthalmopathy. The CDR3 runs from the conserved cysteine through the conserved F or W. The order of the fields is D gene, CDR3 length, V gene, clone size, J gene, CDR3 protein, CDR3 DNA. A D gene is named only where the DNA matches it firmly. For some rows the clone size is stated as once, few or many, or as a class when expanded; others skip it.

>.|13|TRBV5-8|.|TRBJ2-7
CAAARGNSYEQCF
TGTGCCGCTGCCCGGGGAAACTCCTACGAGCAGTGCTTC
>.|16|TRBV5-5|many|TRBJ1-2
CASSQAWGLANYGYTF
TGTGCCAGCAGCCAGGCGTGGGGTTTGGCTAACTATGGCTACACCTTC
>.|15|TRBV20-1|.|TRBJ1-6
CSARATGYHNSPLHF
TGCAGTGCTAGAGCCACAGGGTACCATAATTCACCCCTCCACTTT
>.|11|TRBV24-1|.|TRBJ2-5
CATSDSETQYF
TGTGCCACCAGTGATTCGGAGACCCAGTACTTC
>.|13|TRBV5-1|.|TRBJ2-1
CASTLSEYNEQFF
TGTGCCAGCACCCTAAGCGAATACAATGAGCAGTTCTTC
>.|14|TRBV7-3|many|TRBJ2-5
CASSPFEGQETQYF
TGTGCCAGCAGCCCATTTGAGGGGCAAGAGACCCAGTACTTC
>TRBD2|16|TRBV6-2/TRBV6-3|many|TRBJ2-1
CASSYTGVAGNNEQFF
TGTGCCAGCAGCTACACCGGGGTAGCGGGGAACAATGAGCAGTTCTTC
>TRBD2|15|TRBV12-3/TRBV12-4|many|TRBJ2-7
CASSPTSGGTYEQYF
TGTGCCAGCAGCCCGACTAGCGGGGGCACCTACGAGCAGTACTTC
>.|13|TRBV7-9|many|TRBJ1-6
CASSLVLMSPLHF
TGTGCCAGCAGCTTAGTACTTATGTCACCCCTCCACTTT
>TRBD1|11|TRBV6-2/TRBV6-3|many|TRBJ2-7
CASQQGAEQYF
TGTGCCAGCCAACAGGGGGCCGAGCAGTACTTC
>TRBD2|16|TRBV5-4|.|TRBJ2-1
CASSLGLAGGGGEQFF
TGTGCCAGCAGCTTGGGGCTAGCGGGGGGAGGTGGTGAGCAGTTCTTC
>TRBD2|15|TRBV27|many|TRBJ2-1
CASSLMLAGVNEQFF
TGTGCCAGCAGTTTAATGTTAGCGGGAGTTAATGAGCAGTTCTTC
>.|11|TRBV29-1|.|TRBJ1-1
CSGHLNTEAFF
TGCAGCGGCCACTTGAACACTGAAGCTTTCTTT
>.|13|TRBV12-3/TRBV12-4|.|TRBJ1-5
CASSPRGWEPQHF
TGTGCCAGCAGCCCCAGGGGCTGGGAGCCCCAGCATTTT
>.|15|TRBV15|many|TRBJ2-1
CATSRGGQGHNEQFF
TGTGCCACCAGCAGAGGGGGGCAGGGGCACAATGAGCAGTTCTTC
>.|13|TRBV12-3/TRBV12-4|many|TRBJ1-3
CASSINMAGTIYF
TGTGCCAGCAGCATCAATATGGCCGGAACCATATATTTT